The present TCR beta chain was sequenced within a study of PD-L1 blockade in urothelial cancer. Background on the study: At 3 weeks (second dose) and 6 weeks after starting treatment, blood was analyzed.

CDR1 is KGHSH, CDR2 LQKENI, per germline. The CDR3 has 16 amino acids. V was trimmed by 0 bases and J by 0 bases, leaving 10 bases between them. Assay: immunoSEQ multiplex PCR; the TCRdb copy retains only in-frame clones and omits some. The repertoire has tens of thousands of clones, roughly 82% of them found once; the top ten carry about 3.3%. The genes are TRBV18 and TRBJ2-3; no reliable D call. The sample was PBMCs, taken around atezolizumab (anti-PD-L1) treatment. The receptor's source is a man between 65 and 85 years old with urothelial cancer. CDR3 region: CASSPPLRASTDTQYF. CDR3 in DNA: TGTGCCAGCTCACCACCCCTACGAGCTAGCACAGATACGCAGTATTTT.